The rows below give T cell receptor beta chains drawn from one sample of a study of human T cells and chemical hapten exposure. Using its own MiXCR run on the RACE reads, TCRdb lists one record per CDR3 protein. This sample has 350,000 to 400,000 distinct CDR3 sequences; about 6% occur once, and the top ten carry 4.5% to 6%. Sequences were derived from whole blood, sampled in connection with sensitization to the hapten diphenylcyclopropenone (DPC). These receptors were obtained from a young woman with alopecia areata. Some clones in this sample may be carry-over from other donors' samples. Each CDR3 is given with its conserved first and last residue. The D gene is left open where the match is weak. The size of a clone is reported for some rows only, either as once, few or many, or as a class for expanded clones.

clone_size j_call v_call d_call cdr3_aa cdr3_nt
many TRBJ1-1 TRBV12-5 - CASGLGDTEAFF TGTGCTAGTGGTTTGGGGGACACTGAAGCTTTCTTT
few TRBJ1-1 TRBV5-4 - CASSLEGERTEAFF TGTGCCAGCAGCTTGGAGGGGGAGCGGACTGAAGCTTTCTTT
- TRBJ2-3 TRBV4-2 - CASSQESIRDGPDTQYF TGTGCCAGCAGCCAAGAGAGTATCCGAGACGGCCCAGATACGCAGTATTTT
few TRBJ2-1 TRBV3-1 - CASSRSPSYNEQFF TGTGCCAGCAGCCGTAGTCCGTCCTACAATGAGCAGTTCTTC
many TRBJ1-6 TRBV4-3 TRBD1 CASSQDLGDRGETYNSPLHF TGCGCCAGCAGCCAAGACCTAGGGGACAGGGGCGAGACTTATAATTCACCCCTCCACTTT
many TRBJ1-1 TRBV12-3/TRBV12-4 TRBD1 CASSGTGAYTEAFF TGTGCCAGCAGTGGGACAGGGGCGTACACTGAAGCTTTCTTT
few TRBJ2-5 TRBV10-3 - CAISDRVAETQYF TGTGCCATCAGTGATAGGGTGGCAGAGACCCAGTACTTC
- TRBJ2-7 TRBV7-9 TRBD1 CASSLGSGTGVYEQYF TGTGCCAGCAGCTTAGGATCCGGGACAGGGGTCTACGAGCAGTACTTC
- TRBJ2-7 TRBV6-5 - CASSYGQQGTYEQYF TGTGCCAGCAGTTACGGGCAGCAAGGAACCTACGAGCAGTACTTC
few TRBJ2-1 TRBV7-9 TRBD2 CASSYRGGIYNEQFF TGTGCCAGCAGTTACCGGGGGGGCATATACAATGAGCAGTTCTTC
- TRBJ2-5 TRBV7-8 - CASSLGVTLQETQYF TGTGCCAGCAGCCTGGGGGTTACCCTCCAAGAGACCCAGTACTTC
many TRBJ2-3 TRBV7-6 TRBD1 CASSLERGRDTQYF TGTGCCAGCAGCTTAGAAAGGGGGCGGGATACGCAGTATTTT
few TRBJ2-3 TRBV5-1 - CASSLAVTSTDTQYF TGCGCCAGCAGCTTGGCTGTAACTAGCACAGATACGCAGTATTTT
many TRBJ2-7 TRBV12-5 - CASMRYQSYEQYF TGTGCTAGTATGAGGTATCAATCCTACGAGCAGTACTTC
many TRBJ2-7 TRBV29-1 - CSVEDNPGTYEQYF TGCAGCGTTGAAGATAATCCCGGCACCTACGAGCAGTACTTC
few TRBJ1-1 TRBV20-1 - CSARSEEGREAFF TGCAGTGCTAGATCCGAGGAGGGTCGTGAAGCTTTCTTT
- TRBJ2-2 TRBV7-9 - CASSPEGIRTGELFF TGTGCCAGCAGCCCCGAGGGAATTCGTACCGGGGAGCTGTTTTTT
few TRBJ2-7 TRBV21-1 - CASSKAEGQEPWEQYF TGTGCCAGCAGCAAAGCGGAGGGACAGGAACCGTGGGAGCAGTACTTC
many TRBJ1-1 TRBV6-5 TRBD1 CASSYRGLNTEAFF TGTGCCAGCAGTTACAGGGGGCTGAACACTGAAGCTTTCTTT
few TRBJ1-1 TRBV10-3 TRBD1 CATDPGQGGNTEAFF TGTGCCACCGATCCGGGACAGGGCGGGAACACTGAAGCTTTCTTT
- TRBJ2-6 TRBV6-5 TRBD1 CASSRTGGISGANVLTF TGTGCCAGCAGCCGGACAGGGGGCATATCTGGGGCCAACGTCCTGACTTTC
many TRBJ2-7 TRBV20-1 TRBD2 CSAQGLADFYEQYF TGCAGTGCCCAGGGACTAGCGGACTTCTACGAGCAGTACTTC
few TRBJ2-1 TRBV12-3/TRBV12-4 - CASSLLTPLGQFF TGTGCCAGCAGTTTGTTAACCCCTTTGGGGCAGTTCTTC
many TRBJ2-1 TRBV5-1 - CASSLAERSIADNEQFF TGCGCCAGCAGCTTGGCCGAAAGGTCGATCGCTGACAATGAGCAGTTCTTC
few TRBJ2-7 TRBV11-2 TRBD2 CASRPPSGGPREQYF TGTGCCAGCAGGCCGCCGAGCGGGGGCCCTCGGGAGCAGTACTTC
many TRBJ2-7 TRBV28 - CASSLGPKASEQYF TGTGCCAGCAGTTTAGGCCCAAAGGCGAGCGAGCAGTACTTC
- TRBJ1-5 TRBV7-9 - CASSLKNGPQHF TGTGCCAGCAGCCTTAAGAACGGGCCCCAGCATTTT
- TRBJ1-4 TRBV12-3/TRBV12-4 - CASSLPLGEKLFF TGTGCCAGCAGTTTGCCCCTCGGGGAAAAACTGTTTTTT
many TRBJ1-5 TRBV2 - CASKSGLWNQPQHF TGTGCCAGCAAATCAGGTCTTTGGAATCAGCCCCAGCATTTT
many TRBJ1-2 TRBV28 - CASSPPPRAAIYGYTF TGTGCCAGCAGTCCCCCGCCCAGGGCGGCGATTTATGGCTACACCTTC
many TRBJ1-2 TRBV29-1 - CSVENRENYGYTF TGCAGCGTTGAAAACAGGGAGAACTATGGCTACACCTTC
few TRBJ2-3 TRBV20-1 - CSAWVFADTQYF TGCAGTGCGTGGGTGTTCGCAGATACGCAGTATTTT
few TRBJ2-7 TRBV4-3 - CASSQDWTQVTYEQYF TGCGCCAGCAGCCAAGATTGGACACAGGTTACCTACGAGCAGTACTTC
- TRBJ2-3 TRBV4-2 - CASSQVLRGDTQYF TGTGCCAGCAGCCAAGTTCTGCGGGGAGATACGCAGTATTTT
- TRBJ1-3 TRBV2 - CASSGAGNTIYF TGTGCCAGCAGCGGGGCAGGAAACACCATATATTTT
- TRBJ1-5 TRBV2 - CASSNAVQPQHF TGTGCCAGCAGTAACGCTGTACAGCCCCAGCATTTT
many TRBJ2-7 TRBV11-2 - CASSLSEGSTYEQYF TGTGCCAGCAGCTTATCGGAGGGGTCCACCTACGAGCAGTACTTC
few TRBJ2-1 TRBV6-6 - CASTSPAGFPNEQFF TGTGCCAGCACCAGCCCGGCAGGGTTCCCCAATGAGCAGTTCTTC
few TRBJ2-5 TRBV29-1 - CSVEGVETQYF TGCAGCGTTGAAGGAGTAGAGACCCAGTACTTC
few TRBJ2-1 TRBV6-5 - CASTQPGGQYEQFF TGTGCCAGCACCCAGCCGGGGGGACAATATGAGCAGTTCTTC
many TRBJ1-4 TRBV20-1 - CSASRTSPANEKLFF TGCAGTGCTTCTCGGACCTCCCCGGCAAATGAAAAACTGTTTTTT